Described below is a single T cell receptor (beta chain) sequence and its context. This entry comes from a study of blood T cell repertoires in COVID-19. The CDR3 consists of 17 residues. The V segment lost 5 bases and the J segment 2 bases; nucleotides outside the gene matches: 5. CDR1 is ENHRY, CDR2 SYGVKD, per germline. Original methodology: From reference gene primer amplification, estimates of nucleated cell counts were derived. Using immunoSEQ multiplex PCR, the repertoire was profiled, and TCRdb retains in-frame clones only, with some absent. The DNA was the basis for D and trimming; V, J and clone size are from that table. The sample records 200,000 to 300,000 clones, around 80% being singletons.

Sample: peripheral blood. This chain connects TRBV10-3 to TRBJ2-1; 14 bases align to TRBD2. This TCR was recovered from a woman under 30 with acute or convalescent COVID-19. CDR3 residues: CAISPGTSGSPYNEQFF. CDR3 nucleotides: TGTGCCATCAGTCCCGGGACTAGCGGGAGTCCCTACAATGAGCAGTTCTTC.